This TCR beta chain was sequenced during a study of blood T cells in healthy people across ages. The V end lost 1 base, the J end lost 8 bases, and 15 bases lay between the germline ends. CDR1 SGHVS and CDR2 FQNEAQ come from the germline V gene. The CDR3 totals 15 residues. This clonotype was recorded at least ten times. The donors, aged about 6 to 90, were healthy Caucasians from Russia. Through a sample-barcoded 5' primer and a J-beta primer mix, a second PCR was run for roughly 6 to 11 cycles. TCRdb passed the 5' RACE reads through MiXCR, listing each CDR3 protein once. The sample gives 1.5 million to 2 million distinct CDR3 sequences, 25% to 30% of which show up once; more than 6% is in the top ten.

The chain has TRBV7-8 and TRBJ2-1; D is unresolved. The clonotype was recovered from a woman in her twenties or thirties in good health. What was sequenced was blood. CDR3 nucleotide sequence: TGTGCCAGCAGCTTAGTACGGGCCAGGAGCGATGAGCAGTTCTTC. It translates to CASSLVRARSDEQFF. The whole variable domain, remainder taken from reference TRBV7-8 and TRBJ2-1, is GAGVSQSPRYKVAKRGQDVALRCDPISGHVSLFWYQQALGQGPEFLTYFQNEAQLDKSGLPSDRFFAERPEGSVSTLKIQRTQQEDSAVYLCASSLVRARSDEQFFGPGTRLTVL.